This entry features one T cell receptor (beta chain) sequence. Its matching antigen is unknown. Arm-PCR of CDR3 regions and iRepertoire HTBI primers were the basis on which TCR beta libraries were built. TCRdb re-called the multiplex PCR reads with MiXCR, one entry per CDR3 protein. Here the sample spans under 700,000 distinct CDR3 sequences, 15% to 20% being singletons. Time point defined: newly diagnosed GD, antithyroid drugs for less than 3 months. PBMC-derived RNA was used for the TCR library. This sample stems from a study of regulatory T cells in long-lasting Graves disease. Regarding the study as a whole: Favoring TRBV28, TRBJ1-2 and TRBJ2-5 was a feature seen in persistent disease.

Between the trimmed V and J ends, which lost 0 bases and 1 base, there was a span of 10 bases. The CDR3 extends over 16 amino acids. Germline V gene lookup returns CDR1 LGHDT and CDR2 YNNKEL (reference sequence). The same specimen was also included in a second study, on T cells in Graves' hyperthyroidism and ophthalmopathy. This second report adds: In the first-round RT-PCR of the TCR CDR3, the HTBI primer set was used. Appearing also in blood were most of the thyroid clonotypes expanded above 0.001. Researchers report that a 13 V-J model separated ophthalmopathy from stable hyperthyroidism.

The J gene is TRBJ1-3, the V gene TRBV3-1, with D possibly being TRBD1 (6 bases). Sequenced material: peripheral blood mononuclear cells (PBMCs), taken at new diagnosis, from a patient treated with antithyroid drugs. This receptor was identified in a woman aged 35-60 years with Graves disease. Here the CDR3 DNA reads TGTGCCAGCAGCCAAGAGGGGGGCTTTTCTGGAAACACCATATATTTT. Amino acids: CASSQEGGFSGNTIYF.